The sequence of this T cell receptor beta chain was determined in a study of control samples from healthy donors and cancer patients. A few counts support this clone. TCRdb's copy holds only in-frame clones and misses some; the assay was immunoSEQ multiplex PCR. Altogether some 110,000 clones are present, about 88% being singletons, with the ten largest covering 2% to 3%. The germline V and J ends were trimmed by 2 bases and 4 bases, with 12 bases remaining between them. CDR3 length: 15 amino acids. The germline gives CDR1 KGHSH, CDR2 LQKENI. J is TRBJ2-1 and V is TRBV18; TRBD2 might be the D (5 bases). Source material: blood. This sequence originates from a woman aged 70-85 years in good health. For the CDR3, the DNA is TGTGCCAGCTCACCAACGGAGACTACTTACAATGAGCAGTTCTTC. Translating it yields CASSPTETTYNEQFF.